The sequence of this T cell receptor (beta chain) was determined in a study of blood T cell repertoires in COVID-19. Study overall: Donors in the United States, Italy and Spain gave samples during acute or convalescent COVID-19.

This table comes from immunoSEQ multiplex PCR, and its TCRdb copy is limited to in-frame clones, with some not included. The sample lists 150,000 to 180,000 clones, 75% to 95% occurring once. The germline CDR1 and CDR2 sequences are MDHEN and SYDVKM. CDR3 size: 16 residues. Losses at the gene ends were 6 bases for V and 0 bases for J; bases not matched to a gene: 9. V gene TRBV28 combines with J gene TRBJ2-3; 7 bases are a match to TRBD1. This TCR derives from a man in his fifties with acute or convalescent COVID-19. The sequencing sample was made of peripheral blood. The CDR3 protein is CASRSTGETSTDTQYF. DNA of the CDR3: TGTGCCAGCAGGAGTACAGGGGAAACTAGCACAGATACGCAGTATTTT.